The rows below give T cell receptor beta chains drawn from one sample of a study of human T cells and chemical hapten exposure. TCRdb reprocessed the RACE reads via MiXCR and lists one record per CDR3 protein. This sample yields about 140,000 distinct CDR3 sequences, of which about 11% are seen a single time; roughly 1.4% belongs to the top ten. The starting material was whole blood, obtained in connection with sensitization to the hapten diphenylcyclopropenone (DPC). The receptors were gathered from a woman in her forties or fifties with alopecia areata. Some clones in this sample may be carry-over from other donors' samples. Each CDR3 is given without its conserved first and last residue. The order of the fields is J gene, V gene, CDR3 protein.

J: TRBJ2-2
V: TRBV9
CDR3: ASSVRTSFNTGELF

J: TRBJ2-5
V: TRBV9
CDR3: ASSRTNLQETQY

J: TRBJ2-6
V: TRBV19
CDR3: ASSIAGASSGANVLT

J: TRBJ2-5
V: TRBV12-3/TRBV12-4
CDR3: ASSFGDRDQETQY

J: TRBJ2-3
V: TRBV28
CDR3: ASSSTGTGVRADTQY

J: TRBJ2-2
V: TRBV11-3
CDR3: ASSALAGLNTGELF

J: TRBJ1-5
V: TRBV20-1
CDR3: SAPVGGRDQPQH

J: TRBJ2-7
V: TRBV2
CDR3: ASSRDVYEQY

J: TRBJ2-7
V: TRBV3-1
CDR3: ASSKQLGIDEQY

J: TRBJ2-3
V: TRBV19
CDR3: ASLYPGLVTDTQY

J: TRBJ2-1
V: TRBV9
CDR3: ASSVGGLAGDNEQF

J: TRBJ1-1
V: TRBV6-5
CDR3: ASSTSGTNTEAF

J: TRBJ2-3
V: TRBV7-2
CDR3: ASSWVAGGPDTQY

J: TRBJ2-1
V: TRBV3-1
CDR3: ASSLSGNEQF

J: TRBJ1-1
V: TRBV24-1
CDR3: ATSADGTTEAF

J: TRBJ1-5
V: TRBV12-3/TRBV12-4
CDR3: ASNQGGSNQPQH

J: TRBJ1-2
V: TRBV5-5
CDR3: ASSLAPGTGGYT

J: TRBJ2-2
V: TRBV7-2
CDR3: ASSLKRTRGELF

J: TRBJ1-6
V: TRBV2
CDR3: ASSVDRINSPLH

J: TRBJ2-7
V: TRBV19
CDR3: ASSFRGSYEQY

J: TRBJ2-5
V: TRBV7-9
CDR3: ASRSTETQY

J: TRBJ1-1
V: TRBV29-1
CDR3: SVDPDSVPVIGTEAF

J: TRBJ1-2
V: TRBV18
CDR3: ASSQTGQAYGYT

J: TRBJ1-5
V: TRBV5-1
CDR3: ASSLGSNQPQH

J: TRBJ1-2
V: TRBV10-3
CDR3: AISDVGGGYGYT

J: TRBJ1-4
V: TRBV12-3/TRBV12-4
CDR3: ASNLGQVKEKLF

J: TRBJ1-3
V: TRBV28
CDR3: ASSPGPALETPYI

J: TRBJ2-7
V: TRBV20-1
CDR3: SANQVTYEQY

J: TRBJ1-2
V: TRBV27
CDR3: ASSLQGLYGYT

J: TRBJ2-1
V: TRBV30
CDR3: AWSVRLDNEQF

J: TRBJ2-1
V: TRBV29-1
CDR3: SVGAGVSYNEQF

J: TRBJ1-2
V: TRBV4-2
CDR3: ASSQDPAGALANYGYT

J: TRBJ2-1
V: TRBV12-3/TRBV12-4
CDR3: ASTFRASGRTRYNEQF

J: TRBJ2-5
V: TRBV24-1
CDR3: ATSDFSQTQETQY

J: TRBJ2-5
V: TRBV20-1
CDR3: SASLLAGGYQETQY

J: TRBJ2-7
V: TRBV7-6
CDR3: ASSLWGAYSYEQY